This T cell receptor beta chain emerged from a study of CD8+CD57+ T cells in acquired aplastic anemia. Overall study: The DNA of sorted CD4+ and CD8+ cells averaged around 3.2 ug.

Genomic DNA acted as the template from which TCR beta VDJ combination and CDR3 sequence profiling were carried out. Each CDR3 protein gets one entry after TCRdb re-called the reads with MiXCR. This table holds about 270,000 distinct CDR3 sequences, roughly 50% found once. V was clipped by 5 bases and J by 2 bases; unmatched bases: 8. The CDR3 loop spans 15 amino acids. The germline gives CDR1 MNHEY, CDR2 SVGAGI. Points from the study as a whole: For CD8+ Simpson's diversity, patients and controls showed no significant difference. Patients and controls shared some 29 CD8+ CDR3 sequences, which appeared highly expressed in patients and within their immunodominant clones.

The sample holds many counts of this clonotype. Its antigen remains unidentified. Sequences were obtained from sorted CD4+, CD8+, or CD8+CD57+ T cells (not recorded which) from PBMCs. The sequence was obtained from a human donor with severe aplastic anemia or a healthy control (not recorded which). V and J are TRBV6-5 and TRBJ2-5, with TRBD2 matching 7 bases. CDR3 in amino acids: CASSKRTRPQETQYF. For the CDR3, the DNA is TGTGCCAGCAGTAAACGGACTAGGCCACAAGAGACCCAGTACTTC.